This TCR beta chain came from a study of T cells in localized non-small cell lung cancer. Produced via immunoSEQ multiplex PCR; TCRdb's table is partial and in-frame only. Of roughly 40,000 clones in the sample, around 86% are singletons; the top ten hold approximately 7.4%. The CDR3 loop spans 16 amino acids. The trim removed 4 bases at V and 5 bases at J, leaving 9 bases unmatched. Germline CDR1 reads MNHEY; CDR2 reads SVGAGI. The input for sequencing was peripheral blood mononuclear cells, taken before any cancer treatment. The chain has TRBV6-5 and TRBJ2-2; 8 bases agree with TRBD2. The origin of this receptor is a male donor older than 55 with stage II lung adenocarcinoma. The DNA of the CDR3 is TGTGCCAGCAGTTTCTCAACGGCTAGCGGGACCGGGGAGCTGTTTTTT. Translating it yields CASSFSTASGTGELFF.